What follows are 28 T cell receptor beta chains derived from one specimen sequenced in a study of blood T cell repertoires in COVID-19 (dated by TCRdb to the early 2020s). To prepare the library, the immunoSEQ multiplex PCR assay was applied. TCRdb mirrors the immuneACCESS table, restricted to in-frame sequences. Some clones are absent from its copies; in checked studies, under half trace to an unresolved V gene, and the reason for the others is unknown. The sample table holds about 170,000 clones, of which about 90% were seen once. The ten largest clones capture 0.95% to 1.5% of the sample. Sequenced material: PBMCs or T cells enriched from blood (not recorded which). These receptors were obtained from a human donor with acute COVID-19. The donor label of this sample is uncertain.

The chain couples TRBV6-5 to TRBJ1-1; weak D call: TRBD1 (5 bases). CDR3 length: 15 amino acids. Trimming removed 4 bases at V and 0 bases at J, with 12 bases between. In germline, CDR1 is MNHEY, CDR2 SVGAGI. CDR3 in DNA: TGTGCCAGCAGTTTACAGAGGGACTTGAACACTGAAGCTTTCTTT. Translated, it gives CASSLQRDLNTEAFF.

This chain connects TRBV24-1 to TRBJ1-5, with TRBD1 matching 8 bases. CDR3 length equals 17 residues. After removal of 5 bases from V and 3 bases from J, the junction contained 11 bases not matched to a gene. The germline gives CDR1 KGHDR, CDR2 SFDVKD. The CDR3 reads CATSVTRGRGNNQPQHF. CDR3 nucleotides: TGTGCCACCAGTGTTACCAGGGGGCGCGGAAACAATCAGCCCCAGCATTTT.

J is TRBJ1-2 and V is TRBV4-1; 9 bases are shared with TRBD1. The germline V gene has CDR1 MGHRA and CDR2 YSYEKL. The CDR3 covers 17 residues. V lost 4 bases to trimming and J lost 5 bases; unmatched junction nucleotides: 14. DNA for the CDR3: TGCGCCAGCAGCCGTCCCCTCCGGGACAGGGCAGGGTATGGCTACACCTTC. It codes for CASSRPLRDRAGYGYTF.

CDR3 nucleotides: TGCGCCAGCAGCTTTCCAGCGGGGGGAGTCACAGATACGCAGTATTTT. Translation gives CASSFPAGGVTDTQYF. The rearrangement links TRBV5-1 to TRBJ2-3; 9 nucleotides align to TRBD2. Trimming at V came to 2 bases and at J to 2 bases, leaving 6 bases not matched to a gene. CDR3 length: 16 amino acids. Germline V CDR1 and CDR2: SGHRS, YFSETQ.

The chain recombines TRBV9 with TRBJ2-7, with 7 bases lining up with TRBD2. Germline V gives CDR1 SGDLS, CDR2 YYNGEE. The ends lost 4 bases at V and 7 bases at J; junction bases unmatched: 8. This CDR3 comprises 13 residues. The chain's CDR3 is CASSPGGTGEQYF. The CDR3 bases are TGTGCCAGCAGCCCGGGGGGAACGGGGGAGCAGTACTTC. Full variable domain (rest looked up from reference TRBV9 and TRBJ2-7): DSGVTQTPKHLITATGQRVTLRCSPRSGDLSVYWYQQSLDQGLQFLIQYYNGEERAKGNILERFSAQQFPDLHSELNLSSLELGDSALYFCASSPGGTGEQYFGPGTRLTVT.

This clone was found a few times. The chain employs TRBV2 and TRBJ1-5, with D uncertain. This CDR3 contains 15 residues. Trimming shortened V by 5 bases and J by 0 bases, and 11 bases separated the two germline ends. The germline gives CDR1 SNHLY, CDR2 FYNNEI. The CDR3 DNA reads TGTGCCAGCAGTTACACCCGTTATAGCAATCAGCCCCAGCATTTT. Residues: CASSYTRYSNQPQHF.

The CDR3 DNA reads as TGTGCCAGCAGTCGACTAGCGGGGGTCTTCAAATACGAGCAGTACTTC. Protein: CASSRLAGVFKYEQYF. The chain links TRBV7-2 to TRBJ2-7; the match to TRBD2 covers 12 bases. J gave up 4 bases and V 6 bases, and 10 bases lay outside the gene matches. This CDR3 is 16 amino acids long. Germline V gene lookup returns CDR1 SGHTA and CDR2 FQGNSA.

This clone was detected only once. As DNA, the CDR3 is TGTGCCAGTAGTGCAATGGTATTCGGGGGTACTGAAGCTTTCTTT. It translates to CASSAMVFGGTEAFF. The chain joins TRBV19 to TRBJ1-1; maybe TRBD1 (5 bases). This CDR3 spans 15 amino acids. Trimming took off 5 bases at V and 5 bases at J, with 18 bases between the two ends. Germline V gene sequence: CDR1 LNHDA, CDR2 SQIVND (reference sequence).

This CDR3 reads CATSRAAHLTVLSTYEQYF. DNA for the CDR3: TGTGCCACCAGCAGAGCCGCGCACTTGACAGTTCTATCGACCTACGAGCAGTACTTC. The chain joins TRBV15 to TRBJ2-7, with D perhaps TRBD1 (5 bases). This CDR3 has 19 residues. Germline V gene sequence: CDR1 LNHNV, CDR2 YYDKDF (reference sequence). V was shortened by 1 base and J by 2 bases, with 24 bases between the two germline ends.

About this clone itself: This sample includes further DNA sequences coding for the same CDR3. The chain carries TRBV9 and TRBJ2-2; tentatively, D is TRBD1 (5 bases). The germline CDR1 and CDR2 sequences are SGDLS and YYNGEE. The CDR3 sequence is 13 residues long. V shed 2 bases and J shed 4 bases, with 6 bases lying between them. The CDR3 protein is CASSVTGTGELFF. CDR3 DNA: TGTGCCAGCAGCGTCACAGGCACCGGGGAGCTGTTTTTT.

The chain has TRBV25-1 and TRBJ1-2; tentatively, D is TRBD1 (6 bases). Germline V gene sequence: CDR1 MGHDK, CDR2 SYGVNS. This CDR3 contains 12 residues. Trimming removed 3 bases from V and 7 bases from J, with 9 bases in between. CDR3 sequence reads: CASSEADSGYTF. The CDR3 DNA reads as TGTGCCAGCAGTGAGGCGGACAGTGGCTACACCTTC.

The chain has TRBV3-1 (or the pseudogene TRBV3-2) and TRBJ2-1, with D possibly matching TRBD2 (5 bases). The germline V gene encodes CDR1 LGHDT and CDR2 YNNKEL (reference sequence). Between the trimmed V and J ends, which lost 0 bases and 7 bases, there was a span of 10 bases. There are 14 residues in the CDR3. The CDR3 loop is CASSQERSGNEQFF. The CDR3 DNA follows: TGTGCCAGCAGCCAAGAAAGGTCGGGGAATGAGCAGTTCTTC.

The CDR3 loop reads CASSLARGGANEQFF. CDR3 nucleotides: TGCGCCAGCAGCTTGGCCCGCGGGGGGGCTAATGAGCAGTTCTTC. This chain connects TRBV5-1 to TRBJ2-1; TRBD2 matches at 9 bases. CDR1 and CDR2 from the germline V gene are SGHRS and YFSETQ. The CDR3 contains 15 residues. J lost 7 bases, V lost 0 bases, and 5 bases had no gene match.

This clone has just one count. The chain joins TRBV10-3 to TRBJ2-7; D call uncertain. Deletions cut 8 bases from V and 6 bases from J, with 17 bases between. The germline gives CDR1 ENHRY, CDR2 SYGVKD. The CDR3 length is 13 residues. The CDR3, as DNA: TGTGCCATCTCCTTAGCCAAAGCGAGCGAGCAGTACTTC. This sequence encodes CAISLAKASEQYF.

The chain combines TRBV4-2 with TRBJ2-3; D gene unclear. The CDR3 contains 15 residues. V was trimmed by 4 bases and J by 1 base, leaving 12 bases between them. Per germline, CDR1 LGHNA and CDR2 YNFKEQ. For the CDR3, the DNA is TGTGCCAGCAGCCCCGGGTCGTCGGGCACAGATACGCAGTATTTT. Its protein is CASSPGSSGTDTQYF.

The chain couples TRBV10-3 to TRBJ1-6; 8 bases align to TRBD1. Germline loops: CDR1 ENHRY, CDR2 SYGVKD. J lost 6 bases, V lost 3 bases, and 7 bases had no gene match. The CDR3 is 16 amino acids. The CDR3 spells CAISEEGTGANSPLHF. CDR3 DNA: TGTGCCATCAGTGAAGAGGGGACAGGTGCTAATTCACCCCTCCACTTT.

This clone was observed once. The CDR3 spells CASSSGLAGFREQFF. The CDR3 nucleotides read TGCGCCAGCAGCTCGGGACTAGCGGGCTTTAGGGAGCAGTTCTTC. V and J are TRBV5-1 and TRBJ2-1, with 12 bases identical to TRBD2. Germline CDR1 reads SGHRS; CDR2 reads YFSETQ. The trim removed 3 bases at V and 10 bases at J, leaving 8 bases unmatched. The CDR3 is made up of 15 amino acids.

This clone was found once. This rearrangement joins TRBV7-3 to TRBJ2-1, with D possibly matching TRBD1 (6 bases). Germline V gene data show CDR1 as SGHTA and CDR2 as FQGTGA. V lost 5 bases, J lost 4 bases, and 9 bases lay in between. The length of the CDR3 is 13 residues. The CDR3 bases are TGTGCCAGCAGCCACGGACAGTACAATGAGCAGTTCTTC. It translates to CASSHGQYNEQFF.

DNA of the CDR3: TGCGCCAGCAGCCGTACAGGGTTTGGGGGTGAGTACTTC. Amino acid sequence: CASSRTGFGGEYF. This chain links TRBV4-1 with TRBJ2-7; D is perhaps TRBD1 (6 bases). Between the trimmed V and J ends, which lost 4 bases and 11 bases, there was a span of 18 bases. CDR3 length: 13 amino acids. The germline gives CDR1 MGHRA, CDR2 YSYEKL.

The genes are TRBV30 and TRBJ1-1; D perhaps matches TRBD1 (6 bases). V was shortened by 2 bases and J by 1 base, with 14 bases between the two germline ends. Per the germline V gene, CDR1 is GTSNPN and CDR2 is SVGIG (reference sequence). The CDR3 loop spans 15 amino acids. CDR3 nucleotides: TGTGCCTGGAGTCAAGGCCACAGGGCGAACACTGAAGCTTTCTTT. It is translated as CAWSQGHRANTEAFF. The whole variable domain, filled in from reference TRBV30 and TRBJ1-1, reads SQTIHQWPATLVQPVGSPLSLECTVEGTSNPNLYWYRQAAGRGLQLLFYSVGIGQISSEVPQNLSASRPQDRQFILSSKKLLLSDSGFYLCAWSQGHRANTEAFFGQGTRLTVV.

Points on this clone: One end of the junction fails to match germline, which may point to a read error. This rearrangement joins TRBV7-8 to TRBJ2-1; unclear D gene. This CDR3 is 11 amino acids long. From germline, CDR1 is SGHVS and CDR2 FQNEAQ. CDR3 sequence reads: CASSFGEETVF. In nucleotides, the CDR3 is TGTGCCAGCAGCTTTGGAGAGGAGACGGTCTTC.

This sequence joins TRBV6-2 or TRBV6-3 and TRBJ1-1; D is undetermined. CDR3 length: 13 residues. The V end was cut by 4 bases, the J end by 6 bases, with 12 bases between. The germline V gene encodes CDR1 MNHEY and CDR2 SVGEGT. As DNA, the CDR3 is TGTGCCAGCAGTTCCCCCCTCAGGCCTGAAGCTTTCTTT. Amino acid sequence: CASSSPLRPEAFF.

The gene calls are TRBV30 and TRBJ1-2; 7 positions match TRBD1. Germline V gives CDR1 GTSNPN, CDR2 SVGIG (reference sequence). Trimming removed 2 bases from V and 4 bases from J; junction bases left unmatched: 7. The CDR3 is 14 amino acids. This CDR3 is CAWSSYGTVYGYTF. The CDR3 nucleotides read TGTGCCTGGAGTTCCTACGGGACAGTCTATGGCTACACCTTC.

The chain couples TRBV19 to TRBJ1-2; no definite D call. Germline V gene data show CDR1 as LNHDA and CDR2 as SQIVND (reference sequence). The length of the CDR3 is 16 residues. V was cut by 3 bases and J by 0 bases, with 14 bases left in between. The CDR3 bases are TGTGCCAGTAGTATGACGGCAGGAAACACTAACTATGGCTACACCTTC. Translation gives CASSMTAGNTNYGYTF. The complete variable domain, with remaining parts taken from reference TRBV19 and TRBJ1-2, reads DGGITQSPKYLFRKEGQNVTLSCEQNLNHDAMYWYRQDPGQGLRLIYYSQIVNDFQKGDIAEGYSVSREKKESFPLTVTSAQKNPTAFYLCASSMTAGNTNYGYTFGSGTRLTVV.

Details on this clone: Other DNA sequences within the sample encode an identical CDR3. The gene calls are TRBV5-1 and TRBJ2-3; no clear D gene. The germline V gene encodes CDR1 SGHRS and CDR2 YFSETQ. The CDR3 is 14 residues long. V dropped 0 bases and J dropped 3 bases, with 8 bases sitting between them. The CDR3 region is CASSLGPVTDTQYF. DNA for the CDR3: TGCGCCAGCAGCTTGGGTCCCGTAACAGATACGCAGTATTTT.

In nucleotides, the CDR3 is TGTGCCAGTAGCGGGATACATACAGCGAACACTGAAGCTTTCTTT. Its translation is CASSGIHTANTEAFF. The chain uses TRBV19 and TRBJ1-1, with unresolved D. Germline loops: CDR1 LNHDA, CDR2 SQIVND (reference sequence). The V end lost 6 bases, the J end lost 1 base, and 15 bases lay between the germline ends. This CDR3 spans 15 amino acids.

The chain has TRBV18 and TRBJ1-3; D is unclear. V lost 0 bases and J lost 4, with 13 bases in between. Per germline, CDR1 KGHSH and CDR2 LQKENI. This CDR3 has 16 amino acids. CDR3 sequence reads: CASSPPAGPAGNTIYF. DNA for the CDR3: TGTGCCAGCTCACCACCGGCAGGCCCGGCCGGAAACACCATATATTTT. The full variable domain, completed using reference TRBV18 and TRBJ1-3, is NAGVMQNPRHLVRRRGQEARLRCSPMKGHSHVYWYRQLPEEGLKFMVYLQKENIIDESGMPKERFSAEFPKEGPSILRIQQVVRGDSAAYFCASSPPAGPAGNTIYFGEGSWLTVV.

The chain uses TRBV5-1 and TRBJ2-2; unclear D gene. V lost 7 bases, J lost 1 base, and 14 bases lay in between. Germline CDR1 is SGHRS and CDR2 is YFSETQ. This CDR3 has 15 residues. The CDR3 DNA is TGCGCCAGCGGGCCCCAGGTTAGGAACACCGGGGAGCTGTTTTTT. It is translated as CASGPQVRNTGELFF.